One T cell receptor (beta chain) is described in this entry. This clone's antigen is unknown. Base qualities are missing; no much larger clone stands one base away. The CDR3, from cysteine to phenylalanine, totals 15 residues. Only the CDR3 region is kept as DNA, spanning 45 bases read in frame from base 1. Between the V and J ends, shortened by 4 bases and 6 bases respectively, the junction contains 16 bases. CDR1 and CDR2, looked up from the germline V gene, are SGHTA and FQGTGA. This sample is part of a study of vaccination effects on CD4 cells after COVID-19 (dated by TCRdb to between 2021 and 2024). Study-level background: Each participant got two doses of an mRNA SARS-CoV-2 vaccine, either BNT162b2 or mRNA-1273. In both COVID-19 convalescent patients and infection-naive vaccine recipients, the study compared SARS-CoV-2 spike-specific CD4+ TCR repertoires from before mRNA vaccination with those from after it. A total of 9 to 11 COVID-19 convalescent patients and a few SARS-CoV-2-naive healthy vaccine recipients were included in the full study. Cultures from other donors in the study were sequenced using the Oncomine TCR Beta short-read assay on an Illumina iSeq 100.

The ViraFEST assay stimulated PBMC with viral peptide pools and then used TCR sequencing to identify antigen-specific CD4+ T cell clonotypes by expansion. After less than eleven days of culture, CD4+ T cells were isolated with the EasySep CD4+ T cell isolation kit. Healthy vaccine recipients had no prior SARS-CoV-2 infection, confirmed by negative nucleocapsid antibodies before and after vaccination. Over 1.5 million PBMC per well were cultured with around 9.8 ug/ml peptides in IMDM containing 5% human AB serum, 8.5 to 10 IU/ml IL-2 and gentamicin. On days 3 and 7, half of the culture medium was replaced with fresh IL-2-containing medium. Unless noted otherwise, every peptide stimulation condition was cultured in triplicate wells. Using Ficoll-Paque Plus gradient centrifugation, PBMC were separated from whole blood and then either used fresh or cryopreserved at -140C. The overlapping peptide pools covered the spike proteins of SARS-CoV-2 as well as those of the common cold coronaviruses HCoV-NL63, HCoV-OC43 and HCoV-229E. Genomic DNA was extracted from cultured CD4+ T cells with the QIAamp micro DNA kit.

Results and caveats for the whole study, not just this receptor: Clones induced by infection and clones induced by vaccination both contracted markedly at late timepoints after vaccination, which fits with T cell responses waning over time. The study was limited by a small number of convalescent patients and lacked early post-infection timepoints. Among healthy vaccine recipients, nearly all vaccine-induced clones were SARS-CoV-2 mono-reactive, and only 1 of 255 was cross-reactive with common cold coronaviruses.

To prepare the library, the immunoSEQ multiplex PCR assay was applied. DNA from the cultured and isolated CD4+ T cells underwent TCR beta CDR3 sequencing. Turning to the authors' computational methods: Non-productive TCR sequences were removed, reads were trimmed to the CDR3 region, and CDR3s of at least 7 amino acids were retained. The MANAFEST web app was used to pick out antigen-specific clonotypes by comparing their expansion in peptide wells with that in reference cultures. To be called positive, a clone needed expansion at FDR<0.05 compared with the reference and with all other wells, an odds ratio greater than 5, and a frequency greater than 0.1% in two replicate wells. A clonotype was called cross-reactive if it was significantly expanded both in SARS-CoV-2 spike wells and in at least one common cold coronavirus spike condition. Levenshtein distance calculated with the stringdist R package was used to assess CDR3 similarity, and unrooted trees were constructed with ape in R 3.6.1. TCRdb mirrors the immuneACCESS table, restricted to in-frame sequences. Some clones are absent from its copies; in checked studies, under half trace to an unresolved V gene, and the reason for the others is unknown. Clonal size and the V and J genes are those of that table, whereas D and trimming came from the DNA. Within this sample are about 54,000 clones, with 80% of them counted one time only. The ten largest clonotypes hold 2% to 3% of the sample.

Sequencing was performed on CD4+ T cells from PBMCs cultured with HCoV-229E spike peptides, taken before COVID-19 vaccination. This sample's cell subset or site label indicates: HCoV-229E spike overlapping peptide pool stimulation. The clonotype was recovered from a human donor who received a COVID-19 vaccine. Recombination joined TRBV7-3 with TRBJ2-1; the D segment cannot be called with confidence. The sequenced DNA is TGTGCCAGCAGCTCCCTGCTTGGCCCCATCAATGAGCAGTTCTTC. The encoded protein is CASSSLLGPINEQFF. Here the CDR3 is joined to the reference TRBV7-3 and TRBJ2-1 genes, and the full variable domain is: GAGVSQTPSNKVTEKGKYVELRCDPISGHTALYWYRQSLGQGPEFLIYFQGTGAADDSGLPNDRFFAVRPEGSVSTLKIQRTERGDSAVYLCASSSLLGPINEQFFGPGTRLTVL.